This TCR beta chain emerged from a study of T-cell memory formation after mild COVID-19 (dated by TCRdb to 2020 to 2022). In terms of the full investigation: TCR sequence clusters from the two donors were found to be largely donor specific. T-cell clones expanding and contracting after mild COVID-19 in a couple of donors were tracked by longitudinal TCRalpha and TCRbeta repertoire sequencing. Two young, previously healthy adult volunteers, one female and one male, were included in the cohort.

CDR1 and CDR2 are read off the germline V gene (reference sequence) as LNHNV and YYDKDF. The CDR3 covers 13 residues, taking in both the cysteine and the phenylalanine. The kept DNA is CDR3 alone, 39 bases in frame from the first base. The V and J ends are trimmed by 8 bases and 2 bases, leaving 11 bases between them. Broad study findings and their caveats: Clones contracting from day 15 to 85 had balanced CD4/CD8 phenotypes, while a second wave expanding from day 15 to 37 was biased towards CD4+. The detection of some responding clones in pre-infection memory suggests that pre-existing cross-reactive memory T cells joined the SARS-CoV-2 response. Contracting CD4+ clones turned up mainly in the CM and EM memory subsets, whereas EMRA was where CD8+ clones were enriched. The study included only a couple of mild cases, and larger cohorts that include severe cases with pre-infection samples were judged to be necessary. Whether the second-wave clones peaking on day 37 were SARS-CoV-2 specific was not confirmed.

The instrument given in TCRdb is Illumina NovaSeq 6000. cDNA libraries for TCRalpha and TCRbeta were prepared by 5'RACE using constant-segment primers, with sample barcodes and unique molecular identifiers added. Trizol reagent was used to extract RNA from every sample. Library amplification was performed in two PCR steps, and a second sample barcode and Illumina TruSeq adapters were introduced in the second step. The libraries were sequenced on an Illumina NovaSeq using 2 x 150 bp paired-end reads. On the study's bioinformatics: Reads were demultiplexed and collapsed into UMI-guided consensus sequences with migec v1.2.7. Using mixcr v2.1.11, the UMI consensuses were aligned to TRA and TRB V and J templates and assembled into clonotypes. Expanded or contracted clonotypes were those called significant by both edgeR and NoisET, with noise models trained on biological replicates. For edgeR calls, the cutoffs were a false discovery rate-adjusted p below 0.01 and a log2 fold-change threshold of 1. As an exploratory analysis of dynamics, PCA with hierarchical clustering was applied to max-normalized trajectories of the 1000 most abundant clonotypes. Separately sequenced CD4+ and CD8+ repertoires were used to assign a CD4 or CD8 phenotype to each responding clone. TCRdb handled the public reads itself, with Q25 trimming in fastp and clone calling in MiXCR, and kept productive beta chains. Each record represents a unique CDR3 protein, reported with the most common genes and DNA among its rows. The V and J calls were not made by the authors but by TCRdb's processing. The sample records some 130,000 distinct CDR3 sequences, about 15% of which are singletons. The biggest ten clones account for approximately 4.7% of the sample.

This clonotype was detected a few times. This receptor's antigen is unknown. Per-base quality was not reported, and no clone a single base away is much larger than it. PBMCs were isolated by Ficoll-Paque density gradient centrifugation. This TCR was sampled from a man younger than 35 who had mild COVID-19 (a few samples of this study predate the infection). The sample titles of this study are shuffled in the database, so cell type and time point are left out; the donor was told from shared clones. The sequence is built from TRBV15 and TRBJ2-3, and TRBD2 may be the D gene, going by 7 matching bases. The source material was PBMCs or a T cell subset sorted from them (not recorded which). The nucleotide sequence reads TGTGCCACCGGGGGGGGCCTCACAGATACGCAGTATTTT. Its translation is CATGGGLTDTQYF.